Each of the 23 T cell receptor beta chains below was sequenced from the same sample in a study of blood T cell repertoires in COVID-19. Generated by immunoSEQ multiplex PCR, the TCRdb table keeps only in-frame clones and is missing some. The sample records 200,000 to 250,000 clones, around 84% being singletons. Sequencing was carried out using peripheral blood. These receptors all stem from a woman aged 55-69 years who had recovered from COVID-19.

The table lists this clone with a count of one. CDR3 sequence (DNA): TGTGCCAGTAGTATCAAACTACACAATGAGCAGTTCTTC. Amino acid sequence: CASSIKLHNEQFF. The rearrangement uses TRBV19 and TRBJ2-1; D remains unclear. The V and J ends lost 3 bases and 5 bases respectively, with 8 bases between them. Germline V gene lookup returns CDR1 LNHDA and CDR2 SQIVND (reference sequence). This CDR3 has 13 residues.

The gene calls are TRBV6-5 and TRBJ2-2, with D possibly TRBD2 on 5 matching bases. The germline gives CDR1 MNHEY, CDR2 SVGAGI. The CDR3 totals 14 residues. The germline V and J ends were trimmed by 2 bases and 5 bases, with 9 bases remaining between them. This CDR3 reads CASSYDWRTGELFF. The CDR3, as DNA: TGTGCCAGCAGTTACGACTGGAGGACCGGGGAGCTGTTTTTT.

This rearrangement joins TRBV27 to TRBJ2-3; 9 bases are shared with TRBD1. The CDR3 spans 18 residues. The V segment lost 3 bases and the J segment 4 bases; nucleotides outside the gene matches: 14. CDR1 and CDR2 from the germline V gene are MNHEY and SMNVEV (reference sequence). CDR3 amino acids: CASSLVGYGTGTPDTQYF. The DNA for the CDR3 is TGTGCCAGCAGTTTGGTTGGGTATGGGACAGGGACACCAGATACGCAGTATTTT.

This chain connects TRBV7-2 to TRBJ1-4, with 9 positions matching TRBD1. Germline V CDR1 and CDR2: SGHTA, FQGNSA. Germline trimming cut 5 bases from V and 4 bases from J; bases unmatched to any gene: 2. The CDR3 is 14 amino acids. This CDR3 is CASSTGGGNEKLFF. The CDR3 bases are TGTGCCAGCAGCACAGGGGGCGGTAATGAAAAACTGTTTTTT.

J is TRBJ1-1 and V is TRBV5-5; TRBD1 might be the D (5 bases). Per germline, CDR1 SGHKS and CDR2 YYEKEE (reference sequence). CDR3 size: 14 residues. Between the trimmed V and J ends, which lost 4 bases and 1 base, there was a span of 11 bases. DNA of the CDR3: TGTGCCAGCAGCAGCAGGGTTTCGAACACTGAAGCTTTCTTT. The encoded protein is CASSSRVSNTEAFF.

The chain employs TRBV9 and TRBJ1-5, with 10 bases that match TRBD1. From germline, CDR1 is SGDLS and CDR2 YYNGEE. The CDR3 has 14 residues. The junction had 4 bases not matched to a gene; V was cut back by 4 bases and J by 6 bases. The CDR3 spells CASSMTGGRQPQHF. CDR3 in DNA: TGTGCCAGCAGCATGACAGGGGGCCGTCAGCCCCAGCATTTT.

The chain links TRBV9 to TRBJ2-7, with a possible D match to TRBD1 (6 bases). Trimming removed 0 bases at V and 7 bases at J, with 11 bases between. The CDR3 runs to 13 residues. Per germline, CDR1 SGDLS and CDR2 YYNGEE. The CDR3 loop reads CASSVDRAGEQYF. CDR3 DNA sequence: TGTGCCAGCAGCGTAGACAGGGCCGGGGAGCAGTACTTC. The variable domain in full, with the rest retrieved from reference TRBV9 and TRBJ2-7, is DSGVTQTPKHLITATGQRVTLRCSPRSGDLSVYWYQQSLDQGLQFLIQYYNGEERAKGNILERFSAQQFPDLHSELNLSSLELGDSALYFCASSVDRAGEQYFGPGTRLTVT.

The CDR3 loop reads CASSPRDRGRGYTF. The CDR3 nucleotides read TGTGCCAGCAGCCCCCGGGACAGGGGGCGCGGCTACACCTTC. V usage is TRBV7-2 and J usage is TRBJ1-2, with TRBD1 identical over 12 bases. Germline V gene lookup returns CDR1 SGHTA and CDR2 FQGNSA. This CDR3 has 14 residues. V shed 5 bases, J shed 8 bases, and the junction held 6 bases outside the gene matches.

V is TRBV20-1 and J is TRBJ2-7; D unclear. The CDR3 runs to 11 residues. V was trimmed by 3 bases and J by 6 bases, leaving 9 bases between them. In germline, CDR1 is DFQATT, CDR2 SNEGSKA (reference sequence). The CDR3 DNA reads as TGCAGTGCTAGCTCCCGTTCCGAGCAGTACTTC. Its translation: CSASSRSEQYF.

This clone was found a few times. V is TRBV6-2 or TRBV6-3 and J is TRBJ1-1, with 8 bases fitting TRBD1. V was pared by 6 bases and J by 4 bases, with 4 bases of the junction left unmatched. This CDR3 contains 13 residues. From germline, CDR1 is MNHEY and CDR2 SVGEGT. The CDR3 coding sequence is TGTGCCAGCAGCTTTACAGGGGGCACTGAAGCTTTCTTT. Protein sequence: CASSFTGGTEAFF.

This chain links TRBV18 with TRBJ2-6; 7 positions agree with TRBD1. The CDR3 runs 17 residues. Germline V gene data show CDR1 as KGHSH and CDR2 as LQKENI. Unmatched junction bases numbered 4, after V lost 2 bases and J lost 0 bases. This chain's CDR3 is CASSPWDSLSGANVLTF. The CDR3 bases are TGTGCCAGCTCACCATGGGACAGCCTCTCTGGGGCCAACGTCCTGACTTTC.

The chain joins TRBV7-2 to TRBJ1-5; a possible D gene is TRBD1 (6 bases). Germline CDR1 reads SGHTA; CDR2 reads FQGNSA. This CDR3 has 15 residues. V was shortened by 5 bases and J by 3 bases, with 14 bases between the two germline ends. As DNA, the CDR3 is TGTGCCAGCAGCCCAGGGGTGAGGACCAATCAGCCCCAGCATTTT. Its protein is CASSPGVRTNQPQHF.

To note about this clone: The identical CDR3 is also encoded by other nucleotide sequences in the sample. The CDR3: CASSYSTPPEAFF. The DNA of the CDR3 is TGTGCCAGCAGTTACTCGACTCCCCCTGAAGCTTTCTTT. The chain has TRBV6-2 or TRBV6-3 and TRBJ1-1; no firm D call. Germline CDR1 and CDR2: MNHEY and SVGEGT. The V and J ends lost 0 bases and 6 bases respectively, with 8 bases between them. CDR3 size: 13 residues.

CDR3 protein: CASSGAGGPIDTQYF. The CDR3 coding sequence is TGTGCCAGCAGCGGAGCGGGGGGGCCGATAGATACGCAGTATTTT. The chain couples TRBV5-4 to TRBJ2-3; TRBD2 matches at 10 bases. CDR1 is SGHNT, CDR2 YYREEE, per germline (reference sequence). The CDR3 consists of 15 residues. Losses at the gene ends were 4 bases for V and 5 bases for J; bases not matched to a gene: 7.

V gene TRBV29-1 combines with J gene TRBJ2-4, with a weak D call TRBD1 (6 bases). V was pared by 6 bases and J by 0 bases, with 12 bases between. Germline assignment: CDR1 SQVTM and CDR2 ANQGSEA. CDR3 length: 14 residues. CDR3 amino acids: CSVEKQGAKNIQYF. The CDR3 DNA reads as TGCAGCGTCGAAAAACAGGGAGCCAAAAACATTCAGTACTTC.

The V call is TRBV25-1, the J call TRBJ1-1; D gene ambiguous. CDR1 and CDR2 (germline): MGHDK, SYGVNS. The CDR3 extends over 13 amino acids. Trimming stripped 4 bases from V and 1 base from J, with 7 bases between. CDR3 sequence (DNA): TGTGCCAGCAGTGCGACGGGGAACACTGAAGCTTTCTTT. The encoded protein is CASSATGNTEAFF.

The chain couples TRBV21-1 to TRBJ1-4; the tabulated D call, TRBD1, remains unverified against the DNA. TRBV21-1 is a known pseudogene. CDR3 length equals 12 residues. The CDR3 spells CARSGGREKLFF. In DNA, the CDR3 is TGTGCCAGATCAGGGGGGCGTGAAAAACTGTTTTTT.

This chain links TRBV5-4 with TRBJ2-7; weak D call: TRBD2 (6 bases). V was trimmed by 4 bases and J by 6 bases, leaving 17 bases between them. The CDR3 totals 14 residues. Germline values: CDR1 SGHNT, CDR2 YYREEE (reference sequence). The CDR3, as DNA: TGTGCCAGCAGCCCCCTTTTGCGGGGAGGCGAGCAGTACTTC. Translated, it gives CASSPLLRGGEQYF. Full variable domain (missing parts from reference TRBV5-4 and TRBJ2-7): ETGVTQSPTHLIKTRGQQVTLRCSSQSGHNTVSWYQQALGQGPQFIFQYYREEENGRGNFPPRFSGLQFPNYSSELNVNALELDDSALYLCASSPLLRGGEQYFGPGTRLTVT.

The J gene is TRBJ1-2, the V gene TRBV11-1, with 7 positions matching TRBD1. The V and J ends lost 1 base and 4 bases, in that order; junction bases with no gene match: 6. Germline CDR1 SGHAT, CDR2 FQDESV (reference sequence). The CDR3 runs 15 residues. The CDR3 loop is CASSLGTQGVYGYTF. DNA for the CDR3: TGTGCCAGCAGCTTAGGCACTCAGGGGGTCTATGGCTACACCTTC.

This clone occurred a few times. The CDR3 sequence: CASSLEGRLNEQFF. The CDR3 DNA reads TGCGCCAGCAGCTTGGAGGGCAGACTAAATGAGCAGTTCTTC. The chain has TRBV5-1 and TRBJ2-1; D is perhaps TRBD2 (5 bases). V lost 0 bases and J 7 bases, leaving 11 bases between the germline ends. The CDR3 length is 14 residues. Germline V gives CDR1 SGHRS, CDR2 YFSETQ.

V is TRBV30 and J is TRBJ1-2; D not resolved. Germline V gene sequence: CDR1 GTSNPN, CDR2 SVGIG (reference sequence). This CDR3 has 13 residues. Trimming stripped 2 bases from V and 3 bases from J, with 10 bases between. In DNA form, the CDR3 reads TGTGCCTGGAGTCCGGAGGGCTACTATGGCTACACCTTC. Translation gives CAWSPEGYYGYTF.

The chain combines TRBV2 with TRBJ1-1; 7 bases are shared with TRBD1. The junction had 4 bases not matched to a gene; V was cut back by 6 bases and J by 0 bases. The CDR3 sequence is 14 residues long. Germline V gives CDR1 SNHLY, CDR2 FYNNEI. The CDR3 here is CASSRDSMNTEAFF. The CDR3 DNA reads TGTGCCAGCAGCCGGGACAGCATGAACACTGAAGCTTTCTTT.

The CDR3 spells CASSDIRGSSSYEQYF. The DNA for the CDR3 is TGTGCCAGCAGTGACATTCGTGGCAGTTCTTCCTACGAGCAGTACTTC. The chain uses TRBV2 and TRBJ2-7; D gene ambiguous. Germline V gene lookup returns CDR1 SNHLY and CDR2 FYNNEI. Trimming removed 3 bases from V and 1 base from J, with 16 bases in between. This CDR3 contains 16 residues.